This TCR beta chain was identified in a study of type 1 regulatory T cells. The overall study: T-allo10 is an in vitro-generated, Tr1-enriched CD4 T cell product specific for alloantigen.

Study-wide findings and caveats: Compared with non-type 1 regulatory T cells, type 1 regulatory T cells showed a more restricted TCR repertoire.

This CDR3 has 14 amino acids. V dropped 4 bases and J dropped 5 bases, with 13 bases sitting between them. Germline CDR1 is SGHTA and CDR2 is FQGTGA. MiXCR, applied by TCRdb to the reads, yields one record per CDR3 protein. The table records tens of thousands of distinct CDR3 sequences, less than 25% of them present only once. A remark on this clonotype: Its antigen remains unknown.

Sequencing was carried out using cultured type 1 regulatory T (Tr1) cells, either the whole culture or a sorted fraction (not recorded which). This TCR came from a human donor in good health. This chain joins TRBV7-3 and TRBJ2-3, with a possible D match to TRBD2 (6 bases). The CDR3 sequence: CASSSGSPRDTQYF. CDR3 in DNA: TGTGCCAGCAGCTCCGGGAGCCCCAGAGATACGCAGTATTTT. Drawing the rest from reference TRBV7-3 and TRBJ2-3, the complete variable domain is GAGVSQTPSNKVTEKGKYVELRCDPISGHTALYWYRQSLGQGPEFLIYFQGTGAADDSGLPNDRFFAVRPEGSVSTLKIQRTERGDSAVYLCASSSGSPRDTQYFGPGTRLTVL.